This T cell receptor (beta chain) was identified during a study of neurological immune-mediated disorders. General observations from the study: The absence of shared CDR3 amino acid sequences among expanded clones across subjects suggests private repertoires in all groups.

Via MiXCR, TCRdb re-called the 5' RACE reads, giving one row per CDR3 protein. The sample yields tens of thousands of distinct CDR3 sequences, approximately 3.9% seen once. The table lists this clonotype with many counts. Its antigen is as yet unknown. Trimming took off 7 bases at V and 5 bases at J, with 17 bases between the two ends. This CDR3 contains 14 residues. The genes are TRBV12-3 or TRBV12-4 and TRBJ2-5; D unclear. Specimen: PBMCs. The receptor comes from a man aged 25-45 years with multiple sclerosis. The CDR3 nucleotides read TGTGCCAGCACCCTACTTGGGGATGTGGAGACCCAGTACTTC. It yields the protein CASTLLGDVETQYF.